The source of this T cell receptor beta chain is a study of T cell changes during pregnancy in multiple sclerosis. Germline V gene data show CDR1 as SNHLY and CDR2 as FYNNEI. The CDR3 is 16 amino acids. Losses at the gene ends were 10 bases for V and 0 bases for J; bases not matched to a gene: 9. Profiling relied on immunoSEQ multiplex PCR, and the TCRdb table lists in-frame clones only, not all of them. The top ten clones hold approximately 1.8% of a sample with tens of thousands of clones, 93% of them seen once. The source material was peripheral blood, sampled after pregnancy. V usage is TRBV2 and J usage is TRBJ1-2, with 12 bases fitting TRBD1. This clonotype was obtained from a female donor with multiple sclerosis, enrolled in a pregnancy study. For the CDR3, the DNA is TGTGCCAACGAAGGGACAGGGGGCGCTTCTAACTATGGCTACACCTTC. Amino acid sequence: CANEGTGGASNYGYTF.